These T cell receptor beta chains were read from a single sample in a study of blood T cell repertoires in COVID-19. Using immunoSEQ multiplex PCR, the repertoire was profiled, and TCRdb retains in-frame clones only, with some absent. The sample lists 200,000 to 300,000 clones, roughly 76% seen once, with roughly 8% in the top ten. The source material was peripheral blood. The receptors were gathered from a woman older than 75 with COVID-19, enrolled during active disease. The CDR3 runs from the conserved cysteine through the conserved F or W. Fields, in order: D gene, clone size, V gene, J gene, CDR3 DNA, CDR3 protein. The D gene is left open where the match is weak. Rows may omit the clone size; those that give it use once, few, many or a size class.

TRBD1	.	TRBV11-2	TRBJ2-5	TGTGCCAGCAGCCTTGCGGGACAGGGAGAGACCCAGTACTTC	CASSLAGQGETQYF
.	.	TRBV5-4	TRBJ1-1	TGTGCCAGCAGCTTGGCGGGAGGAGGGACTGAAGCTTTCTTT	CASSLAGGGTEAFF
.	.	TRBV6-6	TRBJ2-7	TGTGCCAGCAGTTACTCGAGTGCCCTTTATACCTACGAGCAGTACTTC	CASSYSSALYTYEQYF
.	few	TRBV21-1	TRBJ2-7	TGTGCCAGCAGTGGGGACTGCGAGCAGTACTTC	CASSGDCEQYF
TRBD1	.	TRBV5-4	TRBJ2-3	TGTGCCAGCAGCGGGTGGACAGGGGCCTACACAGATACGCAGTATTTT	CASSGWTGAYTDTQYF
.	once	TRBV15	TRBJ2-7	TGTGCCACCAGCAGAGGGGCAGGCAATAGCTACGAGCAGTACTTC	CATSRGAGNSYEQYF
TRBD1	.	TRBV7-2	TRBJ1-5	TGTGCCAGCAGCTCACCTACAGGGGGATATCAGCCCCAGCATTTT	CASSSPTGGYQPQHF
.	few	TRBV4-1	TRBJ2-3	TGCGCCAGCAGCCAAGAGTTAGGCGGGATGTTATATTTT	CASSQELGGMLYF
.	few	TRBV21-1	TRBJ1-2	TGTGCCAGCAGCAACGTTCTACAGGGGTATAAAATACTCTATGGCTACACCTTC	CASSNVLQGYKILYGYTF
.	.	TRBV5-1	TRBJ1-1	TGCGCCAGCAGCTTGGTTGGCGACTACACTGAAGCTTTCTTT	CASSLVGDYTEAFF
.	.	TRBV9	TRBJ2-7	TGTGCCAGCAGCGTCGGACAGTTCTCCTACGAGCAGTACTTC	CASSVGQFSYEQYF